This T cell receptor beta chain was observed in a study of T cells after yellow fever vaccination. The CDR3 contains 13 residues. In germline, CDR1 is MGHRA, CDR2 YSYEKL. Comments on this clonotype: A much larger clone is a single base away; this may be a read error.

A single record per CDR3 protein comes from TCRdb applying MiXCR to the 5' RACE reads. Altogether about 120,000 distinct CDR3 sequences are present, roughly 8.9% being singletons, with the ten largest covering 25%. The gene calls are TRBV4-1 and TRBJ2-1; D is ambiguous. This material consisted of CD8+ T cells sorted from PBMCs, taken 45 days after the yellow fever booster vaccination. The source is a man between 25 and 39 years old who received the YFV17D yellow fever vaccine. CDR3: CASCQHPKDEQFF. For the CDR3, the DNA is TGCGCCAGCTGCCAGCACCCGAAGGATGAGCAGTTCTTC.